This TCR beta chain was captured in a study of cytomegalovirus exposure and HLA in healthy donors. The CDR3 covers 14 residues. V was pared by 4 bases and J by 8 bases, with 16 bases between. Germline assignment: CDR1 SGDLS and CDR2 YYNGEE. Here immunoSEQ multiplex PCR was the method, and the copy in TCRdb shows in-frame clones only, minus some. The sample has 90,000 to 150,000 clones, over 65% seen once. Sequenced input: PBMCs. The receptor was derived from a woman aged 25 to 39 in good health and CMV-seronegative. V is TRBV9 and J is TRBJ1-3; tentatively, D is TRBD1 (5 bases). Here the CDR3 DNA reads TGTGCCAGCAGCCTAACAGCACGGGGGGACACCATATATTTT. Protein product: CASSLTARGDTIYF.